The clone carrying this T cell receptor (beta chain) was seen ten or more times. Its cognate antigen is unknown. Patients selected for sequencing had displayed CD8+CD57+ cell expansion by flow cytometry. The patients, all of them, had severe acquired aplastic anemia. The TCR beta profiling, which covered VDJ combination and CDR3 sequence, was carried out using genomic DNA as the template. TCRdb called the reads again in MiXCR, with one record for every CDR3 protein. Among 250,000 to 300,000 distinct CDR3 sequences listed, 45% to 65% were seen once. In germline, CDR1 is MGHDK, CDR2 SYGVNS. This CDR3 comprises 11 residues. This record comes from a study of CD8+CD57+ T cells in acquired aplastic anemia. Findings of the study overall: Overlapping CD8+ CDR3 repertoires of patients and controls contained twenty-nine shared sequences. Significance was not reached for CD8+ Simpson's diversity between patients and controls.

This receptor was identified in a human donor with aplastic anemia. The V and J genes are TRBV25-1 and TRBJ1-2; TRBD1 is a possible D gene (5 bases). Specimen: sorted CD4+, CD8+, or CD8+CD57+ T cells (not recorded which) from PBMCs. The CDR3 DNA reads as TGTGCGGCGGGGGGACCTGGTGGCTACACCTTC. This translates into CAAGGPGGYTF.